These 6 T cell receptor beta chains originate from one sample sequenced in a study of T-cell reconstitution after alpha-beta-depleted transplantation in children. TCRbeta library construction was performed incorporating unique molecular identifiers. MiXCR, applied by TCRdb to the PCR reads, yields one record per CDR3 protein. There are about 78,000 distinct CDR3 sequences in the sample; over 12% occur only once, and 25% to 30% lies in the top ten. Sequencing was performed on PBMCs, mostly from graft donor cells, taken 180 days after TCRalphabeta/CD19-depleted stem cell transplant. The receptors shown here come from a male patient aged 2 to 10 who had a stem cell transplant for acute lymphoblastic leukemia, so the T cells may come from the graft donor.

The chain joins TRBV3-1 to TRBJ1-5; no clear D. Between the trimmed V and J ends, which lost 1 base and 1 base, there was a span of 8 bases. Germline lookup yields CDR1 LGHDT and CDR2 YNNKEL (reference sequence). This CDR3 spans 15 amino acids. The CDR3 nucleotides are TGTGCCAGCAGCCAAGTGGCAGGAAGCAATCAGCCCCAGCATTTT. Protein sequence: CASSQVAGSNQPQHF.

The rearrangement uses TRBV7-9 and TRBJ2-2; 7 positions match TRBD1. V lost 5 bases, J lost 4 bases, and 10 bases stayed unmatched. The CDR3 sequence is 16 residues long. Per germline, CDR1 SEHNR and CDR2 FQNEAQ (reference sequence). The CDR3 sequence: CASSPWRTGATGELFF. The DNA of the CDR3 is TGTGCCAGCAGCCCCTGGCGTACAGGGGCCACCGGGGAGCTGTTTTTT.

This clonotype was recorded once. The chain links TRBV7-9 to TRBJ2-5; a weak D match, TRBD2 (6 bases). Looked up from germline, CDR1 is SEHNR and CDR2 is FQNEAQ (reference sequence). The CDR3 is 16 residues long. V shed 1 base and J shed 1 base, with 13 bases lying between them. Here the CDR3 reads CASSLGGSGVQETQYF. The CDR3 DNA is TGTGCCAGCAGCTTAGGGGGTAGCGGAGTCCAAGAGACCCAGTACTTC. The entire variable domain, with the rest obtained from reference TRBV7-9 and TRBJ2-5, is as follows: DTGVSQNPRHKITKRGQNVTFRCDPISEHNRLYWYRQTLGQGPEFLTYFQNEAQLEKSRLLSDRFSAERPKGSFSTLEIQRTEQGDSAMYLCASSLGGSGVQETQYFGPGTRLLVL.

This clonotype was recorded at least ten times. The rearrangement joins TRBV4-2 to TRBJ2-7; D is uncertain. Trimming pared 6 bases from V and 2 bases from J, leaving 11 bases between. The length of the CDR3 is 13 residues. CDR1 is LGHNA, CDR2 YNFKEQ, per germline. The CDR3 DNA sequence: TGTGCCAGCAGTCCAAGGAGAACCTACGAGCAGTACTTC. As protein: CASSPRRTYEQYF.

This clonotype showed up just a few times. The chain is built from TRBV18 and TRBJ1-2, with TRBD1 as a possible D gene (6 bases). The CDR3 totals 13 residues. CDR1 KGHSH and CDR2 LQKENI come from the germline V gene. The V end lost 3 bases, the J end lost 4 bases, and 9 bases lay between the germline ends. In DNA, the CDR3 is TGTGCCAGCTCACCCCCGACAGGCTATGGCTACACCTTC. Translation: CASSPPTGYGYTF.

This clonotype came up a few times. The V call is TRBV18, the J call TRBJ2-1; possible D gene TRBD2, 5 bases. Germline-derived CDR1 and CDR2 are KGHSH and LQKENI. The ends were cut back, 5 bases at V and 0 bases at J, with 14 bases in the middle. This CDR3 region has 16 residues. This chain's CDR3 is CASSARLLASYNEQFF. The CDR3 region has the DNA TGTGCCAGCTCAGCAAGACTCCTAGCCTCCTACAATGAGCAGTTCTTC.